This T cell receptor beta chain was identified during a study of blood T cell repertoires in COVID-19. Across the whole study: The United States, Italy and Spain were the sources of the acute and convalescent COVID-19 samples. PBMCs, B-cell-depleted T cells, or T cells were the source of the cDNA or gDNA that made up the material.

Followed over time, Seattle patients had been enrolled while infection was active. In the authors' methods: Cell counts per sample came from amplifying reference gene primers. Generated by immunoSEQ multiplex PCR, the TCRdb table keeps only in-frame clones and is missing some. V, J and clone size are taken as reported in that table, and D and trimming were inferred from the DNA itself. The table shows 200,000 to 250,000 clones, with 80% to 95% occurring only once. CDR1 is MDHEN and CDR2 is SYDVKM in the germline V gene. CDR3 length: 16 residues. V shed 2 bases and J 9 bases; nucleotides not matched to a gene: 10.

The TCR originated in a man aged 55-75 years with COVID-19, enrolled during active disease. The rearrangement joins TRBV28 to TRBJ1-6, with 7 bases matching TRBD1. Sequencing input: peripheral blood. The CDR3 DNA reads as TGTGCCAGCAGTTTAGTGGGGACAGCCCTGAGTTCACCCCTCCACTTT. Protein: CASSLVGTALSSPLHF.